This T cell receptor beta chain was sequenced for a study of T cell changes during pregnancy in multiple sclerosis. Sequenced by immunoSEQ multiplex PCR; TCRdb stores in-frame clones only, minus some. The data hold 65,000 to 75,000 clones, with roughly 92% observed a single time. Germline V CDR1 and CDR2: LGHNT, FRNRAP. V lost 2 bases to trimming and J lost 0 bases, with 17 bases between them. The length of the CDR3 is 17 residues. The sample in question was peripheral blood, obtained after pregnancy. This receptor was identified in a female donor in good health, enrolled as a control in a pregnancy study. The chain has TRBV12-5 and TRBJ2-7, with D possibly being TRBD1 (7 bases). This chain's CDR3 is CASGLSISGGISYEQYF. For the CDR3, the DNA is TGTGCTAGTGGTTTGTCCATATCAGGGGGGATCTCCTACGAGCAGTACTTC.